The present TCR beta chain was sequenced within a study of blood T cells in healthy people across ages (dated by TCRdb to about 2015). Regarding the research as a whole: Template switching captured roughly one uniquely barcoded TCR beta cDNA molecule per two T cells in model experiments. The donors were split into four age groups: young (average about 16 years), middle-aged (nearly 40), aged (approximately 60) and long-lived (roughly 88). Using the same blood draw, the study looked at two additional independent replicas of 1 million unique cDNA reads for two donors, one aged 18 to 30 and the other aged 80 or older. To track age-related changes in TCR beta repertoire diversity, the study relied on deep sequencing normalized with unique cDNA molecular identifiers. General study outcomes and caveats: Observed TCR beta diversity per million T cells fell roughly linearly with age, and a significant reduction was already apparent by age around 36. Since profiling was done on bulk unsorted PBMCs, naive and antigen-experienced compartments could not be conclusively compared. Because the CMV infection status of the donors was unknown, age-related changes in expanded clonotypes may potentially have been confounded. The percentage of naive T cells measured by flow cytometry correlated strongly with observed TCR beta diversity. Estimates of total diversity from one million sequenced T cells were regarded as lower bounds and underestimates. Compared with the aged group, the long-lived group had more naive CD4+ T cells, fewer expanded clones and increased TCR diversity, a pattern suggesting age selection.

The approximately 39 donors, aged roughly 6 to 90 years, were systemically healthy Caucasian individuals from Russia. Each donor gave 8 to 10 milliliters of peripheral blood, drawn into EDTA-treated Vacutainer tubes. Ficoll-Paque density-gradient centrifugation was used to isolate PBMCs, with at least 7 million per sample. Total RNA was extracted from PBMCs with Trizol reagent, with at least 6 micrograms obtained per sample. For every donor, flow cytometry on a PBMC aliquot measured the percentage of naive CD45RAhigh/CD27high T cells. This clonotype was counted a few times. The specificity of this receptor is unknown. A junction boundary mismatches the germline segment, possibly from a read error. The library relied on 5' RACE. These reads were obtained on an Illumina HiSeq 2500. A second PCR of about 6 to 11 cycles was performed with a sample-barcoded 5' primer and a J-beta primer mix. A unique molecular identifier was introduced onto each TCR beta cDNA molecule by a template-switch 5' adaptor carrying 12 random nucleotides. At least 2.5 million CDR3-containing paired-end reads were obtained from each sample. First-strand cDNA was synthesized from all RNA with the Mint cDNA synthesis kit, primed by a TRBC-specific oligonucleotide. All cDNA was treated with uracil-DNA glycosylase and then went through a first 18-cycle PCR with the universal primers M1SS and BC2_uni_R. In the authors' own workflow: Normalization of each sample was performed by random selection of 1 million high-quality reads, each carrying a distinct molecular identifier. Instead of being binned into consensus sequences, reads that shared molecular identifiers were thrown out. CDR3 identification, clonotype clustering and error correction used MiTCR with a Q25 quality threshold and the strictest error-elimination algorithm. A nonparametric unseen species model using Euler transformation provided a lower-bound estimate of total TCR beta diversity. TCRdb reprocessed the public reads (quality trimming at Q25 with fastp, clone calling with MiXCR) and kept in-frame beta chains. Merged by CDR3 protein, the rows form single entries marked with the most common genes and DNA. What appears here as the V and J calls and clone size reflects TCRdb's work, not the paper's. Counted in this sample were approximately 780,000 distinct CDR3 sequences; around 24% of them appeared once. The ten largest clones capture about 2.9% of the sample.

The germline V gene (reference sequence) gives CDR1 as SEHNR and CDR2 as FQNEAQ. The CDR3 numbers 13 residues from cysteine through phenylalanine. Left in the record is the CDR3 DNA by itself, 39 bases read in frame from the first base. This sample also belongs to another study, concerning T cells of mothers and their children. In that second paper, the authors write: Donors were nine systemically healthy Caucasian individuals: three mothers and their six children. cDNA synthesis consumed the entire amount of extracted RNA, loaded at roughly 1.5 ug RNA in each 15 ul reaction. In the second PCR, the M1S primer added sample barcodes and 2-4 random nucleotides. More than 8 million TCR beta CDR3 reads were obtained from each mother, and 2.5 million to 3 million reads were obtained from each child. TCR recombination output is similarly shaped by thymic selection in related and unrelated pairs, with a minor effect exerted by inherited differences. Normalized repertoire overlap was always found to be slightly, but never significantly, higher in related mother-child pairs than in unrelated mother-child pairs. No persistent microchimeric T cell clones were found, with a detection sensitivity of roughly 99 clones per million clonotypes. Deep NGS was used in the study to compare the TCR beta repertoires of mothers and children and to look for features that separate related mother-child pairs from unrelated individuals. The mean age was 40 +/- 4 years for the mothers and around 10 +/- 4 years for the children. Libraries were sequenced on Illumina HiSeq 2000 with 100+100 nt paired-end reads after adapter ligation with NEBNext reagents. Mother and child libraries were prepared a month apart and sequenced in separate runs to prevent cross-contamination. Each donor had between about 500,000 and 2,300,000 distinct TCR beta clonotypes identified. Naive TCR beta clonotypes were estimated from low-frequency clonotypes matched to each donor's FACS-determined naive share, without sorting.

The sequence links TRBV7-9 to TRBJ1-1; no confident D gene assignment can be made. The sequence was obtained from a boy aged 10-17 years in good health. The sample was blood. The sequenced DNA is TGTGCCGGCAGCTCGACACCGAACACTGAAGCTTTCTTT. It specifies CAGSSTPNTEAFF.